Each of the 20 T cell receptor beta chains below was sequenced from the same sample in a study of T cells after somatic rescue of genetic block. The assay was immunoSEQ multiplex PCR, and TCRdb's table has in-frame clones only and misses some. This sample yields roughly 120,000 clones, of which 75% to 95% are seen a single time; 1.4% belongs to the top ten. Input material: peripheral blood mononuclear cells (PBMCs). These receptors all come from a young woman.

The chain joins TRBV30 to TRBJ2-5; 12 bases agree with TRBD2. V dropped 0 bases and J dropped 7; count of bases not matched to a gene: 3. Germline CDR1 and CDR2: GTSNPN and SVGIG (reference sequence). The CDR3 spans 14 residues. CDR3 sequence (DNA): TGTGCCTGGAGTGTACTAGCGGGGGGTATGACCCAGTACTTC. Its protein is CAWSVLAGGMTQYF.

This clone has a single count. Distinct nucleotide sequences in the sample also encode this CDR3. The chain combines TRBV7-2 with TRBJ1-5; the D is unclear. Germline values: CDR1 SGHTA, CDR2 FQGNSA. V was pared by 3 bases and J by 4 bases, with 4 bases between. The CDR3 runs 12 residues. The CDR3 DNA sequence: TGTGCCAGCAGCTTGCAGAATCAGCCCCAGCATTTT. This sequence encodes CASSLQNQPQHF. The full variable domain, its missing parts supplied by reference TRBV7-2 and TRBJ1-5, is GAGVSQSPSNKVTEKGKDVELRCDPISGHTALYWYRQSLGQGLEFLIYFQGNSAPDKSGLPSDRFSAERTGGSVSTLTIQRTQQEDSAVYLCASSLQNQPQHFGDGTRLSIL.

This chain links TRBV28 with TRBJ1-6, with D possibly TRBD1 on 5 matching bases. Germline V CDR1 and CDR2: MDHEN, SYDVKM. This CDR3 has 14 residues. V dropped 6 bases and J dropped 7 bases, with 13 bases sitting between them. The CDR3 reads CASRPRETNSPLHF. CDR3 DNA: TGTGCCAGCAGACCCAGGGAGACGAATTCACCCCTCCACTTT. Looking up the rest from reference TRBV28 and TRBJ1-6 gives the full variable domain: DVKVTQSSRYLVKRTGEKVFLECVQDMDHENMFWYRQDPGLGLRLIYFSYDVKMKEKGDIPEGYSVSREKKERFSLILESASTNQTSMYLCASRPRETNSPLHFGNGTRLTVT.

CDR3 sequence: CAISAAQSGDFHNEQFF. DNA for the CDR3: TGTGCCATCAGTGCGGCCCAGAGCGGGGACTTTCACAATGAGCAGTTCTTC. The chain joins TRBV10-3 to TRBJ2-1; 7 bases are shared with TRBD2. After removal of 4 bases from V and 5 bases from J, the junction contained 14 bases not matched to a gene. The length of the CDR3 is 17 residues. The germline V gene has CDR1 ENHRY and CDR2 SYGVKD.

Only a few counts were recorded for this clone. J is TRBJ1-1 and V is TRBV7-9; D remains unclear. V was clipped by 1 base and J by 1 base, with 10 bases between them. This CDR3 is 15 amino acids long. CDR1 is SEHNR and CDR2 is FQNEAQ in the germline V gene (reference sequence). The CDR3 DNA follows: TGTGCCAGCAGCTTAGGGTCCCCGGGGAACACTGAAGCTTTCTTT. Encoded protein: CASSLGSPGNTEAFF.

V gene TRBV9 combines with J gene TRBJ2-3; 7 bases map to TRBD1. The V gene's germline CDR1 is SGDLS and CDR2 YYNGEE. This CDR3 comprises 15 residues. Trimming removed 4 bases from V and 2 bases from J; junction bases left unmatched: 7. The CDR3 DNA is TGTGCCAGCAGCCCGGACAGGCCTGACACAGATACGCAGTATTTT. Its translation: CASSPDRPDTDTQYF.

The V call is TRBV28, the J call TRBJ2-7; D call uncertain. The germline V gene has CDR1 MDHEN and CDR2 SYDVKM. The CDR3 totals 12 residues. V shed 3 bases and J shed 8 bases, with 11 bases lying between them. For the CDR3, the DNA is TGTGCCAGCAGTTTGCCCAGGAAGCAGCAGTACTTC. Translating it yields CASSLPRKQQYF.

This clone was detected a few times. This chain connects TRBV5-1 to TRBJ1-1; possible D gene TRBD1, 5 bases. CDR1 is SGHRS and CDR2 is YFSETQ in the germline V gene. CDR3 length: 14 residues. V was shortened by 6 bases and J by 3 bases, with 15 bases between the two germline ends. The CDR3, as DNA: TGCGCCAGCAAGCAGGGTACTACGGACACTGAAGCTTTCTTT. Translation: CASKQGTTDTEAFF.

The chain carries TRBV11-3 and TRBJ2-7, with D maybe TRBD2 (6 bases). Trimming cost V 4 bases and J 3 bases, with 19 bases left between them. The CDR3 loop spans 16 amino acids. CDR1 is SGHNT, CDR2 YENEEA, per germline. The CDR3 loop reads CASSSVASGRFYEQYF. The CDR3 DNA reads as TGTGCCAGCAGCTCCGTCGCTTCTGGGAGGTTCTACGAGCAGTACTTC.

With regard to this clone: This same CDR3 is encoded by further DNA sequences in the sample. The chain joins TRBV5-4 to TRBJ1-1; TRBD1 matches 7 bases. The V segment lost 0 bases and the J segment 1 base; nucleotides outside the gene matches: 3. The CDR3 covers 15 residues. CDR1 and CDR2 from the germline V gene are SGHNT and YYREEE (reference sequence). The DNA for the CDR3 is TGTGCCAGCAGCTTGGAAGGGGGCAGGAACACTGAAGCTTTCTTT. Amino acids: CASSLEGGRNTEAFF.

The chain has TRBV6-5 and TRBJ1-1; a weak D match, TRBD1 (6 bases). The CDR3 sequence is 14 residues long. Germline loops: CDR1 MNHEY, CDR2 SVGAGI. Trimming took off 7 bases at V and 5 bases at J, with 17 bases between the two ends. The CDR3 region is CASNPTGGATEAFF. As DNA, the CDR3 is TGTGCCAGCAATCCTACCGGGGGCGCAACTGAAGCTTTCTTT.

The chain joins TRBV6-4 to TRBJ2-1, with D possibly TRBD2 on 7 matching bases. Germline V lookup: CDR1 MRHNA, CDR2 SNTAGT. This CDR3 has 13 amino acids. The V end lost 6 bases, the J end lost 5 bases, and 11 bases lay between the germline ends. As DNA, the CDR3 is TGTGCCAGCAGCGCGGGGGCCCACAATGAGCAGTTCTTC. It yields the protein CASSAGAHNEQFF.

The sample holds one count of this clone. The chain couples TRBV6-5 to TRBJ2-5, with a weak D call TRBD1 (6 bases). Germline V gives CDR1 MNHEY, CDR2 SVGAGI. V lost 2 bases and J 2 bases, leaving 12 bases between the germline ends. This CDR3 has 15 amino acids. The CDR3 sequence: CASSYGTRTQETQYF. The CDR3 DNA follows: TGTGCCAGCAGTTACGGGACACGAACTCAAGAGACCCAGTACTTC.

This chain joins TRBV6-5 and TRBJ1-1; D remains ambiguous. The V gene's germline CDR1 is MNHEY and CDR2 SVGAGI. V was pared by 8 bases and J by 1 base, with 14 bases between. This CDR3 contains 14 residues. The CDR3 sequence: CASQPPSGNTEAFF. The CDR3, as DNA: TGTGCCAGCCAACCCCCGAGCGGGAACACTGAAGCTTTCTTT.

In this sample, this clone turned up once. The chain couples TRBV2 to TRBJ2-7; D gene ambiguous. From germline, CDR1 is SNHLY and CDR2 FYNNEI. This CDR3 comprises 11 residues. V lost 3 bases to trimming and J lost 7 bases, with 7 bases between them. CDR3 in amino acids: CASSEVGEQYF. CDR3 nucleotides: TGTGCCAGCAGTGAGGTCGGGGAGCAGTACTTC.

This clone is a singleton in its sample. The same CDR3 can be traced to other DNA sequences in this sample. The chain recombines TRBV9 with TRBJ2-5; the match to TRBD2 covers 10 bases. Germline CDR1 and CDR2: SGDLS and YYNGEE. The V segment lost 2 bases and the J segment 1 base; nucleotides outside the gene matches: 2. The length of the CDR3 is 15 residues. Here the CDR3 reads CASSVGLAPQETQYF. CDR3 nucleotides: TGTGCCAGCAGCGTGGGACTAGCGCCCCAAGAGACCCAGTACTTC.

The chain uses TRBV5-6 and TRBJ2-7; 7 bases agree with TRBD1. The CDR3 is made up of 16 amino acids. The germline V gene has CDR1 SGHDT and CDR2 YYEEEE. Losses at the gene ends were 0 bases for V and 0 bases for J; bases not matched to a gene: 6. The CDR3 here is CASSLAGGIHSYEQYF. The CDR3 nucleotides are TGTGCCAGCAGCTTGGCAGGGGGAATACACTCCTACGAGCAGTACTTC.

J is TRBJ2-5 and V is TRBV30, with a possible D match to TRBD1 (6 bases). This CDR3 contains 14 residues. The V and J ends lost 3 bases and 1 base respectively, with 12 bases between them. Per the germline V gene, CDR1 is GTSNPN and CDR2 is SVGIG (reference sequence). The CDR3 here is CAWRGSGAQETQYF. Here the CDR3 DNA reads TGTGCCTGGAGGGGATCAGGGGCCCAAGAGACCCAGTACTTC.

The rearrangement joins TRBV11-3 to TRBJ1-2, with D unclear. The CDR3 is made up of 13 amino acids. Germline V gives CDR1 SGHNT, CDR2 YENEEA. V was shortened by 6 bases and J by 4 bases, with 12 bases between the two germline ends. CDR3 nucleotides: TGTGCCAGCAGTTTACGGACGGGCTATGGCTACACCTTC. Encoded protein: CASSLRTGYGYTF. Drawing the rest from reference TRBV11-3 and TRBJ1-2, the complete variable domain is EAGVVQSPRYKIIEKKQPVAFWCNPISGHNTLYWYLQNLGQGPELLIRYENEEAVDDSQLPKDRFSAERLKGVDSTLKIQPAELGDSAVYLCASSLRTGYGYTFGSGTRLTVV.

The CDR3 region is CASSLYRNIGNTEAFF. For the CDR3, the DNA is TGTGCCAGCAGCTTGTACAGAAATATTGGGAACACTGAAGCTTTCTTT. The genes are TRBV5-5 and TRBJ1-1, with D unresolved. V lost 1 base and J 1 base, leaving 14 bases between the germline ends. In germline, CDR1 is SGHKS, CDR2 YYEKEE (reference sequence). The CDR3 consists of 16 residues.